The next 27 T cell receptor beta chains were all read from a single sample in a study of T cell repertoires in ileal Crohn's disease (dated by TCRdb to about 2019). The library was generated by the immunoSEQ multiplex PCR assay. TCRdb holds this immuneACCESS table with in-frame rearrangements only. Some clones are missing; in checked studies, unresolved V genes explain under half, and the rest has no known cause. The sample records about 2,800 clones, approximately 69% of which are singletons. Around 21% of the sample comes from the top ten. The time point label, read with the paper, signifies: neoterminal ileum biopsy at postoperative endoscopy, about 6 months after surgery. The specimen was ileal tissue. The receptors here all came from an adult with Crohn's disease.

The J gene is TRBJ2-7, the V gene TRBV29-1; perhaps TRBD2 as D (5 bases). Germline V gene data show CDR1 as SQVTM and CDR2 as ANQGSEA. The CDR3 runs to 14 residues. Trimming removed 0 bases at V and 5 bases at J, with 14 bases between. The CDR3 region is CSVEDPGVGDEQYF. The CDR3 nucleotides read TGCAGCGTTGAAGATCCCGGGGTTGGGGACGAGCAGTACTTC.

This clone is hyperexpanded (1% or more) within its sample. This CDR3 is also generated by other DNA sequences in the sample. The CDR3 reads CASSLAGASGYGYTF. CDR3 in DNA: TGTGCCAGCAGCTTGGCCGGAGCCTCGGGCTATGGCTACACCTTC. The rearrangement uses TRBV5-5 and TRBJ1-2; D uncertain. This CDR3 region has 15 residues. V lost 0 bases, J lost 4 bases, and 13 bases lay in between. From germline, CDR1 is SGHKS and CDR2 YYEKEE (reference sequence).

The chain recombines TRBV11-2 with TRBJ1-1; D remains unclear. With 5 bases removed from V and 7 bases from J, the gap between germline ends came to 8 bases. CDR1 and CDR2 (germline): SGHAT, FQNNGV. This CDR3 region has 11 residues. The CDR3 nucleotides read TGTGCCAGCAGCAAAGGACTTGAAGCTTTCTTT. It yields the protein CASSKGLEAFF.

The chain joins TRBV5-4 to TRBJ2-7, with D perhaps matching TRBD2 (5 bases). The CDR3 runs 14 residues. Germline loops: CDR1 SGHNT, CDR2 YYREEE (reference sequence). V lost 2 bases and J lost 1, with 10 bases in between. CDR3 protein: CASSFSEGSYEQYF. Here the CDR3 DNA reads TGTGCCAGCAGCTTTTCAGAGGGATCCTACGAGCAGTACTTC.

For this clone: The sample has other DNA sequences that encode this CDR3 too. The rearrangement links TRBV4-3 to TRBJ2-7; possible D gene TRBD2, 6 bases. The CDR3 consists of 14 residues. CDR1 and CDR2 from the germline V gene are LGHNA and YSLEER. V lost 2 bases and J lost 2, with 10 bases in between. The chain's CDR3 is CASSQYGGPYEQYF. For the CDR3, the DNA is TGCGCCAGCAGCCAATACGGGGGTCCCTACGAGCAGTACTTC.

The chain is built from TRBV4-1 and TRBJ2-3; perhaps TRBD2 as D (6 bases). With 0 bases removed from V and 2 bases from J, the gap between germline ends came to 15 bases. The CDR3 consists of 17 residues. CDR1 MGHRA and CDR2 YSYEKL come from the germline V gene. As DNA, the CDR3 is TGCGCCAGCAGCCAAGACGGCGGCGGGAAAAACACAGATACGCAGTATTTT. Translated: CASSQDGGGKNTDTQYF.

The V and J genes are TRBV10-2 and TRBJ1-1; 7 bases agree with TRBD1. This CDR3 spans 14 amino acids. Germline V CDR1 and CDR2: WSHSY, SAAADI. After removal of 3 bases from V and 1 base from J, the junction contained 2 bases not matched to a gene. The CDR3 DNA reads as TGCGCCAGCAGTGAAGGGACAGAGAACACTGAAGCTTTCTTT. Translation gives CASSEGTENTEAFF.

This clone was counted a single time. CDR3 DNA sequence: TGTGCCAGCCACGGGAGCCCAATTAGGGACACCATATATTTT. The encoded protein is CASHGSPIRDTIYF. The V call is TRBV2, the J call TRBJ1-3; no firm D call. Germline CDR1 and CDR2: SNHLY and FYNNEI. With 8 bases removed from V and 8 bases from J, the gap between germline ends came to 19 bases. The CDR3 consists of 14 residues.

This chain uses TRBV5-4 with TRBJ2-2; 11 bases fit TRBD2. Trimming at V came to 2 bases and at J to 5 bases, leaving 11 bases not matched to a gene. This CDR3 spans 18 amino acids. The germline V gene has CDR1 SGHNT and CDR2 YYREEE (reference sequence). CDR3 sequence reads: CASSLLAGGYLGTGELFF. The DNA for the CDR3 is TGTGCCAGCAGCTTATTAGCGGGGGGGTACCTGGGTACCGGGGAGCTGTTTTTT.

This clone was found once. The CDR3 DNA sequence: TGTGCTAGTGGTTTTGCTAGCGCTGTCGGGGCAGATACGCAGTATTTT. Its protein is CASGFASAVGADTQYF. V usage is TRBV12-5 and J usage is TRBJ2-3; a weak D match, TRBD2 (6 bases). Germline CDR1 and CDR2: LGHNT and FRNRAP. The CDR3 has 16 residues. The V end was cut by 3 bases, the J end by 4 bases, with 17 bases between.

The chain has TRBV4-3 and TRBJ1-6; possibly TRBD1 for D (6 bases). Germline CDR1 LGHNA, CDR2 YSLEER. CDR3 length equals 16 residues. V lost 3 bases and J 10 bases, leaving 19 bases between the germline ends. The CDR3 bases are TGCGCCAGCAGCCAGGTCCTGACAGGTTCTGGCTCACCCCTCCACTTT. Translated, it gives CASSQVLTGSGSPLHF.

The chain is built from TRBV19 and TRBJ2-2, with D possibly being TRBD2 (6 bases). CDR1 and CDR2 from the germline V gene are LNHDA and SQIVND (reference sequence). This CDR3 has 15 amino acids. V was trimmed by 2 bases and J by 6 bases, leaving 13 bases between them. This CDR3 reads CASSIYSGDPGELFF. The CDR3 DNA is TGTGCCAGTAGTATATATTCGGGGGATCCCGGGGAGCTGTTTTTT. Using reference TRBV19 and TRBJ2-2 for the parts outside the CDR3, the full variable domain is DGGITQSPKYLFRKEGQNVTLSCEQNLNHDAMYWYRQDPGQGLRLIYYSQIVNDFQKGDIAEGYSVSREKKESFPLTVTSAQKNPTAFYLCASSIYSGDPGELFFGEGSRLTVL.

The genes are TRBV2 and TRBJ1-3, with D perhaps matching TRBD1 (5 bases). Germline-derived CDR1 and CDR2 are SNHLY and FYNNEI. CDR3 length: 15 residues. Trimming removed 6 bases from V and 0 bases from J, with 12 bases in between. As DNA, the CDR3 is TGTGCCAGCAGCGTCGACAGCTACTCTGGAAACACCATATATTTT. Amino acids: CASSVDSYSGNTIYF.

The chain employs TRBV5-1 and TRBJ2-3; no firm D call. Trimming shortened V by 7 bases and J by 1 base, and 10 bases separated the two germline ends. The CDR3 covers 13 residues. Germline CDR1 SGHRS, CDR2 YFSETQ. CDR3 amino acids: CASPRRGTDTQYF. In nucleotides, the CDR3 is TGCGCCAGCCCCCGCCGGGGCACAGATACGCAGTATTTT.

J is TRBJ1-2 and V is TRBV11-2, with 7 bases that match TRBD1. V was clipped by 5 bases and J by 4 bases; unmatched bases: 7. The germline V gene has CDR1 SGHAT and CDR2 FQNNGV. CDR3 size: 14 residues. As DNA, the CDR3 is TGTGCCAGCAGCGCCCCCGGACAGGCCTATGGCTACACCTTC. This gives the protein CASSAPGQAYGYTF.

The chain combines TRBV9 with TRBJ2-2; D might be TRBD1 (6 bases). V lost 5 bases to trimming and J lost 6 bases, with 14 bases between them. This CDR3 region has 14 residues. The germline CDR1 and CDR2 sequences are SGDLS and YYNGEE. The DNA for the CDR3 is TGTGCCAGCAGTACTCAGGGGTCCGCCGGGGAGCTGTTTTTT. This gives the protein CASSTQGSAGELFF.

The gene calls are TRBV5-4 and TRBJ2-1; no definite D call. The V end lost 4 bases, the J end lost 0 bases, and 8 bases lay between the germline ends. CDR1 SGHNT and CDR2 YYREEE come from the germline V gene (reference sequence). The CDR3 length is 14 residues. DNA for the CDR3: TGTGCCAGCAGCCACTCGGGCTCCTACAATGAGCAGTTCTTC. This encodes CASSHSGSYNEQFF.

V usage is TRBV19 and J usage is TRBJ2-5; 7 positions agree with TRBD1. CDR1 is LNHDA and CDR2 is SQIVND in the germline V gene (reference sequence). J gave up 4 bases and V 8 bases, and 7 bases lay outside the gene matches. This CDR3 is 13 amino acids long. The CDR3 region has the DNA TGTGCCAGTCGTGACAGGGATGGAGAGACCCAGTACTTC. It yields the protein CASRDRDGETQYF.

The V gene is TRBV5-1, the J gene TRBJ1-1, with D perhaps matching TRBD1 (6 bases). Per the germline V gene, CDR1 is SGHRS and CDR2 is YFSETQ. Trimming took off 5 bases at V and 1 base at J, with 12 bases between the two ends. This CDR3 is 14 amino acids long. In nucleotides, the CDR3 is TGCGCCAGCAGATGGGGGCAGGGGAACACTGAAGCTTTCTTT. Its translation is CASRWGQGNTEAFF. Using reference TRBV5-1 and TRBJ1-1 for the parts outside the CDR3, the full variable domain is KAGVTQTPRYLIKTRGQQVTLSCSPISGHRSVSWYQQTPGQGLQFLFEYFSETQRNKGNFPGRFSGRQFSNSRSEMNVSTLELGDSALYLCASRWGQGNTEAFFGQGTRLTVV.

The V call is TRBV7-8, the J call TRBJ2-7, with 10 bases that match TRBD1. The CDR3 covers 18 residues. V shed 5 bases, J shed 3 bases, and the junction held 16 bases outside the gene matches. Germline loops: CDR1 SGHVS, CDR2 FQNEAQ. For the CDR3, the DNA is TGTGCCAGCAGCCCGGCAACAGAGACAGGGGGCCCGAACTACGAGCAGTACTTC. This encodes CASSPATETGGPNYEQYF.

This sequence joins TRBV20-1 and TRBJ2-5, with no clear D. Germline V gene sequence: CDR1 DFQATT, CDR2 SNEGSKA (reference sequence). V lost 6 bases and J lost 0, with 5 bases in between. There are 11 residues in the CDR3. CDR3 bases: TGCAGTGCCCAGAACCAAGAGACCCAGTACTTC. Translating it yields CSAQNQETQYF.

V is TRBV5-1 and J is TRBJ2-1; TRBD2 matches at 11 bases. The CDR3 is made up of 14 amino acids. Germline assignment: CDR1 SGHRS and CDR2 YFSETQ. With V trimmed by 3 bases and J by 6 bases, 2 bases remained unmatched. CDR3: CASSSSGGFNEQFF. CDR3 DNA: TGCGCCAGCAGCTCTAGCGGGGGGTTCAATGAGCAGTTCTTC.

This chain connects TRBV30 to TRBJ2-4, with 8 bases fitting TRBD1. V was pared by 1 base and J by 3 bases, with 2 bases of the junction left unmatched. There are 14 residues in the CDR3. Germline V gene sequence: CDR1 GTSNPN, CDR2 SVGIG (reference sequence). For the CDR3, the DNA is TGTGCCTGGAGTGCAGGGGGCCTCAAAAACATTCAGTACTTC. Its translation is CAWSAGGLKNIQYF.

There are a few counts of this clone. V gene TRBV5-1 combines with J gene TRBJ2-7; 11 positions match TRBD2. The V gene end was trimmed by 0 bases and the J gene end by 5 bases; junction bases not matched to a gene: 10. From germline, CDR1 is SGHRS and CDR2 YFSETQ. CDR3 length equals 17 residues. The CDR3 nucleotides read TGCGCCAGCAGCTTGGCACTAGCGGGGGCCACTGAAGACGAGCAGTACTTC. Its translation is CASSLALAGATEDEQYF. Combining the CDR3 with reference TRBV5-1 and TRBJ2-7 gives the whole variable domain KAGVTQTPRYLIKTRGQQVTLSCSPISGHRSVSWYQQTPGQGLQFLFEYFSETQRNKGNFPGRFSGRQFSNSRSEMNVSTLELGDSALYLCASSLALAGATEDEQYFGPGTRLTVT.

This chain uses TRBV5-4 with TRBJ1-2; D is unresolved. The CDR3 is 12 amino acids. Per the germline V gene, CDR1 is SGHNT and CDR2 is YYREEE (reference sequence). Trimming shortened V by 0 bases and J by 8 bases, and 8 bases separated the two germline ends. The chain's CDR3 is CASSLEGVGYTF. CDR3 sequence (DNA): TGTGCCAGCAGCTTGGAAGGAGTCGGCTACACCTTC.

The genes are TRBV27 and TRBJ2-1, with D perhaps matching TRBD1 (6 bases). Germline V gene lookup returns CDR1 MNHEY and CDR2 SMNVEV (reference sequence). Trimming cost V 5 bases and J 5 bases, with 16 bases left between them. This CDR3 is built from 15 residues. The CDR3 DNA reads TGTGCCAGCAGTATAACAGGGACGTCCAACAATGAGCAGTTCTTC. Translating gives CASSITGTSNNEQFF.

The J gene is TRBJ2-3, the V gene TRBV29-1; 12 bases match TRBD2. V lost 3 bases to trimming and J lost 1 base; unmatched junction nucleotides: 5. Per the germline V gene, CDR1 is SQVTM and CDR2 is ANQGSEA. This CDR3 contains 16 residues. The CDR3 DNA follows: TGCAGCGTTGACCAAACTAGCGGGGGGCGCACAGATACGCAGTATTTT. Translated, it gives CSVDQTSGGRTDTQYF.